These 15 T cell receptor beta chains came from one sample sequenced in a study of neurological immune-mediated disorders. TCRdb called the 5' RACE reads again in MiXCR, with one record for every CDR3 protein. The sample holds approximately 85,000 distinct CDR3 sequences, 4.3% seen once. The time point was: longitudinal time-point 3. What was sequenced was PBMCs. These receptors came from a woman aged 55-69 years with multiple sclerosis.

This clonotype was seen many times. In DNA, the CDR3 is TGCGCCAGCAGTACACACCGACAGGTTCAAGAGACCCAGTACTTC. Translated: CASSTHRQVQETQYF. The V gene is TRBV5-1, the J gene TRBJ2-5; D may be TRBD1 (6 bases). The V and J ends lost 5 bases and 2 bases respectively, with 16 bases between them. CDR3 length: 15 residues. Per the germline V gene, CDR1 is SGHRS and CDR2 is YFSETQ.

In this sample, this clonotype turned up many times. The chain recombines TRBV7-2 with TRBJ2-7; D gene unclear. V lost 5 bases and J 1 base, leaving 12 bases between the germline ends. The germline gives CDR1 SGHTA, CDR2 FQGNSA. This CDR3 has 14 residues. The DNA of the CDR3 is TGTGCCAGCAGCACCCGGGTCCGGTCCTACGAGCAGTACTTC. Translated: CASSTRVRSYEQYF.

This clonotype was observed many times. The V and J genes are TRBV2 and TRBJ2-3; possibly TRBD2 for D (6 bases). The length of the CDR3 is 14 residues. Germline CDR1 SNHLY, CDR2 FYNNEI. Trimming took off 10 bases at V and 7 bases at J, with 21 bases between the two ends. DNA for the CDR3: TGTGCCACCCCACCACGGGACTCCCCCAATACGCAGTATTTT. This encodes CATPPRDSPNTQYF.

This clonotype occurred many times. V usage is TRBV20-1 and J usage is TRBJ2-7; D may be TRBD1 (6 bases). There are 15 residues in the CDR3. The V and J ends lost 1 base and 0 bases respectively, with 13 bases between them. Germline assignment: CDR1 DFQATT and CDR2 SNEGSKA (reference sequence). Written as DNA, the CDR3 is TGCAGTGCTAGAGTCCCGGCAGGGGACTCCTACGAGCAGTACTTC. Residues: CSARVPAGDSYEQYF.

This clonotype was observed many times. This chain joins TRBV20-1 and TRBJ2-1, with a possible D match to TRBD2 (5 bases). Trimming removed 1 base at V and 1 base at J, with 14 bases between. CDR3 length: 16 residues. CDR1 is DFQATT, CDR2 SNEGSKA, per germline (reference sequence). The DNA for the CDR3 is TGCAGTGCTAGAGTCTCAGGCGGACTGTCCTACAATGAGCAGTTCTTC. Translated, it gives CSARVSGGLSYNEQFF.

This clonotype showed up many times. The V gene is TRBV5-1, the J gene TRBJ2-2; 8 bases match TRBD1. The CDR3 consists of 15 residues. The V gene end was trimmed by 4 bases and the J gene end by 6 bases; junction bases not matched to a gene: 8. From germline, CDR1 is SGHRS and CDR2 YFSETQ. CDR3 loop: CASSPGQVSAGELFF. In DNA form, the CDR3 reads TGCGCCAGCAGCCCGGGACAGGTTAGCGCCGGGGAGCTGTTTTTT.

This clonotype was seen ten or more times. V usage is TRBV7-9 and J usage is TRBJ1-1, with D tentatively TRBD1 (5 bases). The CDR3 covers 16 residues. Germline V gene data show CDR1 as SEHNR and CDR2 as FQNEAQ (reference sequence). Trimming stripped 3 bases from V and 0 bases from J, with 14 bases between. Here the CDR3 DNA reads TGTGCCAGCAGCTTGCGAGGGGCGGGTATGAACACTGAAGCTTTCTTT. It translates to CASSLRGAGMNTEAFF.

This clonotype was counted ten times or more. This chain joins TRBV7-9 and TRBJ2-7; D perhaps matches TRBD1 (6 bases). V was trimmed by 2 bases and J by 3 bases, leaving 11 bases between them. This CDR3 spans 14 amino acids. Germline V CDR1 and CDR2: SEHNR, FQNEAQ (reference sequence). This CDR3 reads CASSLRDTDYEQYF. The CDR3 DNA reads as TGTGCCAGCAGCTTAAGGGACACCGACTACGAGCAGTACTTC.

This clonotype was recorded at least ten times. V usage is TRBV24-1 and J usage is TRBJ1-2; unclear D gene. Trimming cost V 3 bases and J 6 bases, with 7 bases left between them. There are 12 residues in the CDR3. The germline V gene has CDR1 KGHDR and CDR2 SFDVKD. This chain's CDR3 is CATSDLADGYTF. In DNA form, the CDR3 reads TGTGCCACCAGTGATCTAGCGGATGGCTACACCTTC.

In this sample, this clonotype turned up many times. Mismatch with germline at one junction end may stem from a read error. V is TRBV11-2 and J is TRBJ2-4; a weak D match, TRBD1 (6 bases). CDR3 length equals 15 residues. Germline assignment: CDR1 SGHAT and CDR2 FQNNGV. The CDR3 DNA is TGTGCCAGCAGCTTACCAGGGGATAGGTGGACCATCCAGGCCTTC. It is translated as CASSLPGDRWTIQAF.

This clonotype showed up many times. V and J are TRBV7-9 and TRBJ2-3; D remains ambiguous. Per germline, CDR1 SEHNR and CDR2 FQNEAQ (reference sequence). V lost 4 bases to trimming and J lost 4 bases, with 12 bases between them. The CDR3 totals 14 residues. CDR3: CASSSRWASDTQYF. CDR3 DNA sequence: TGTGCCAGCAGCTCTCGATGGGCCTCAGATACGCAGTATTTT.

This clonotype was observed at least ten times. This rearrangement joins TRBV2 to TRBJ2-5; TRBD1 might be the D (6 bases). V lost 6 bases and J lost 5, with 10 bases in between. This CDR3 spans 12 amino acids. Germline V CDR1 and CDR2: SNHLY, FYNNEI. This CDR3 is CASRYRVETQYF. CDR3 coding DNA: TGTGCCAGCAGGTACAGGGTTGAGACCCAGTACTTC.

This clonotype has at least ten counts. The V call is TRBV20-1, the J call TRBJ1-5; maybe TRBD1 (6 bases). V shed 3 bases and J shed 7 bases, with 13 bases lying between them. CDR1 and CDR2 from the germline V gene are DFQATT and SNEGSKA (reference sequence). The CDR3 is 13 amino acids. In nucleotides, the CDR3 is TGCAGTGCTAGGAGCGGGGGCGGGCAGCCCCAGCATTTT. Its translation: CSARSGGGQPQHF.

In its sample, this clonotype was seen many times. This chain links TRBV28 with TRBJ1-2, with a tentative D call TRBD1 (5 bases). Germline assignment: CDR1 MDHEN and CDR2 SYDVKM. CDR3 length: 15 residues. Trimming pared 2 bases from V and 4 bases from J, leaving 14 bases between. The CDR3: CASSLDNRRGYGYTF. The CDR3 DNA is TGTGCCAGCAGTTTAGATAACAGGCGCGGCTATGGCTACACCTTC.

This clonotype was detected many times. The J gene is TRBJ2-4, the V gene TRBV7-9, with 12 bases lining up with TRBD1. Germline CDR1 reads SEHNR; CDR2 reads FQNEAQ (reference sequence). V gave up 4 bases and J gave up 0 bases; unmatched junction bases: 10. The CDR3 runs to 19 residues. CDR3 DNA sequence: TGTGCCAGCAGCTACCGGGACAGGGGGCTGGTCGGAGCCAAAAACATTCAGTACTTC. Residues: CASSYRDRGLVGAKNIQYF. The whole variable domain, remainder taken from reference TRBV7-9 and TRBJ2-4, is DTGVSQNPRHKITKRGQNVTFRCDPISEHNRLYWYRQTLGQGPEFLTYFQNEAQLEKSRLLSDRFSAERPKGSFSTLEIQRTEQGDSAMYLCASSYRDRGLVGAKNIQYFGAGTRLSVL.